These 14 T cell receptor beta chains came from one sample sequenced in a study of T cell repertoires in cytomegalovirus infection. One entry per CDR3 protein, called by TCRdb with MiXCR from the reads. The data contain a few hundred thousand distinct CDR3 sequences, over 35% of them seen just once; the ten biggest clones take up 48%. These TCRs are of unknown antigen specificity. The specimen comprised cultured PBMCs, sampled from culture after CMV antigen stimulation. These receptors came from a human donor in good health (CMV status not recorded). Some clones in this sample may be carry-over from other donors' samples.

On this clonotype itself: A much bigger clone sits one base away, suggesting this may be a read error. The CDR3 DNA reads as TGTGCCAGCAGCTTAGAGCGGGGGGCGATGCTTGGCTTCACCTTC. The encoded protein is CASSLERGAMLGFTF. The chain is built from TRBV7-2 and TRBJ1-2; possible D gene TRBD1, 6 bases. The CDR3 spans 15 residues. From germline, CDR1 is SGHTA and CDR2 FQGNSA.

This clonotype was detected only a few times. The J gene is TRBJ1-5, the V gene TRBV6-5; no reliable D call. V was shortened by 4 bases and J by 4 bases, with 11 bases between the two germline ends. This CDR3 region has 14 residues. Per the germline V gene, CDR1 is MNHEY and CDR2 is SVGAGI. The CDR3 DNA follows: TGTGCCAGCAGTTCAGGACCGAGGAATCAGCCCCAGCATTTT. It specifies CASSSGPRNQPQHF.

V is TRBV10-3 and J is TRBJ2-1; possibly TRBD2 for D (6 bases). Germline assignment: CDR1 ENHRY and CDR2 SYGVKD. Trimming left V 5 bases short and J 3 bases short, with 14 bases between. The CDR3 is 15 residues long. The CDR3 coding sequence is TGTGCCATCAGTTCTAGCGACCCAGTCTACAATGAGCAGTTCTTC. It yields the protein CAISSSDPVYNEQFF.

This clonotype showed up just a few times. The V call is TRBV25-1, the J call TRBJ1-1; D ambiguous. CDR1 is MGHDK and CDR2 is SYGVNS in the germline V gene. V lost 4 bases and J lost 8, with 8 bases in between. The CDR3 consists of 11 residues. The CDR3 nucleotides read TGTGCCAGCAGTGGGCGAGAGGAAGCTTTCTTT. Translation gives CASSGREEAFF.

The sample holds one count of this clonotype. The V call is TRBV19, the J call TRBJ2-7; tentatively, D is TRBD2 (5 bases). The ends were cut back, 6 bases at V and 0 bases at J, with 15 bases in the middle. From germline, CDR1 is LNHDA and CDR2 SQIVND (reference sequence). The CDR3 spans 15 residues. The chain's CDR3 is CASSGGVASSYEQYF. CDR3 bases: TGTGCCAGTAGCGGTGGGGTAGCGAGCTCCTACGAGCAGTACTTC.

The CDR3 nucleotides are TGTGCCAGTAGTCTAAAACCGGGACAGGGTTTCAAGCCCCAGCATTTT. Residues: CASSLKPGQGFKPQHF. J is TRBJ1-5 and V is TRBV19; TRBD1 agrees at 9 bases. V was clipped by 5 bases and J by 8 bases; unmatched bases: 13. The CDR3 loop spans 16 amino acids. Germline loops: CDR1 LNHDA, CDR2 SQIVND (reference sequence). Combining the CDR3 with reference TRBV19 and TRBJ1-5 gives the whole variable domain DGGITQSPKYLFRKEGQNVTLSCEQNLNHDAMYWYRQDPGQGLRLIYYSQIVNDFQKGDIAEGYSVSREKKESFPLTVTSAQKNPTAFYLCASSLKPGQGFKPQHFGDGTRLSIL.

This sequence joins TRBV27 and TRBJ2-1; 10 bases match TRBD2. V shed 5 bases, J shed 9 bases, and the junction held 10 bases outside the gene matches. There are 15 residues in the CDR3. Germline values: CDR1 MNHEY, CDR2 SMNVEV (reference sequence). The CDR3 DNA is TGTGCCAGCAGTAAGGTAGCGGGAGGCTCGGCTGAGCAGTTCTTC. Its protein is CASSKVAGGSAEQFF.

The chain employs TRBV5-1 and TRBJ2-7; 7 bases map to TRBD2. The CDR3 is 16 amino acids. CDR1 is SGHRS, CDR2 YFSETQ, per germline. V shed 4 bases, J shed 0 bases, and the junction held 10 bases outside the gene matches. The CDR3 loop reads CASSPTTSGASYEQYF. The CDR3 nucleotides are TGCGCCAGCAGCCCTACGACCAGCGGGGCCTCCTACGAGCAGTACTTC.

This chain joins TRBV7-2 and TRBJ2-3; D not certain. Germline CDR1 and CDR2: SGHTA and FQGNSA. V lost 5 bases and J lost 5, with 8 bases in between. CDR3 size: 12 residues. DNA for the CDR3: TGTGCCAGCAGCCCCAAGGTAGATACGCAGTATTTT. Translated: CASSPKVDTQYF.

The chain couples TRBV11-1 to TRBJ2-7; 8 bases are a match to TRBD1. V shed 6 bases, J shed 5 bases, and the junction held 6 bases outside the gene matches. Per the germline V gene, CDR1 is SGHAT and CDR2 is FQDESV (reference sequence). This CDR3 contains 13 residues. The CDR3 spells CASRYRGEHEQYF. In DNA form, the CDR3 reads TGTGCCAGCAGATACAGGGGGGAACACGAGCAGTACTTC.

The rearrangement links TRBV18 to TRBJ2-5; D possibly corresponds to TRBD1 (6 bases). Looked up from germline, CDR1 is KGHSH and CDR2 is LQKENI. V was clipped by 2 bases and J by 2 bases, with 12 bases between them. The CDR3 runs to 15 residues. The CDR3 sequence: CASSPSRDMQETQYF. The CDR3 DNA follows: TGTGCCAGCTCACCATCCCGGGACATGCAAGAGACCCAGTACTTC.

This clonotype was recorded at least ten times. This chain connects TRBV7-2 to TRBJ2-3; D might be TRBD1 or TRBD2, each matching 6 bases. Deletions cut 0 bases from V and 4 bases from J, with 11 bases between. This CDR3 has 15 amino acids. CDR1 SGHTA and CDR2 FQGNSA come from the germline V gene. The CDR3 loop is CASSLAGGMPDTQYF. The CDR3 bases are TGTGCCAGCAGCTTAGCGGGGGGCATGCCAGATACGCAGTATTTT.

V and J are TRBV7-2 and TRBJ2-5; the match to TRBD2 covers 7 bases. The CDR3 has 15 residues. Germline V lookup: CDR1 SGHTA, CDR2 FQGNSA. V was clipped by 5 bases and J by 4 bases; unmatched bases: 10. This CDR3 is CASSLDSGHGETQYF. For the CDR3, the DNA is TGTGCCAGCAGCCTGGATAGCGGGCACGGAGAGACCCAGTACTTC.

Of note for this clonotype: A much bigger clone sits one base away, suggesting this may be a read error. The chain couples TRBV12-3 or TRBV12-4 to TRBJ2-7; D ambiguous. Trimming stripped 6 bases from V and 1 base from J, with 4 bases between. This CDR3 has 11 residues. This CDR3 reads CASSKSYEQYF. For the CDR3, the DNA is TGTGCCAGCAGCAAGTCCTACGAGCAGTACTTC.